These T cell receptor beta chains were read from a single sample in a study of OX40 agonist ivuxolimab in advanced cancers. Here immunoSEQ multiplex PCR was the method, and the copy in TCRdb shows in-frame clones only, minus some. This sample carries some 60,000 clones, approximately 89% of them seen once, and the ten largest clones take roughly 5.2%. Sequenced material: CD4+ or CD8+ T cells sorted from blood, taken in a trial of the OX40 agonist ivuxolimab. All receptors come from an adult with an advanced solid tumor such as melanoma, head and neck, liver or kidney cancer. CDR3s include the opening cysteine and the closing phenylalanine or tryptophan. The D gene is left open where the match is weak. The listing skips clone size in some rows; elsewhere it reads once, few, many or a size class.

d_gene: -
j_gene: TRBJ1-4
abundance: few
v_gene: TRBV5-1
CDR3aa: CASSPTVGNEKLFF
CDR3nt: TGCGCCAGCAGCCCGACAGTGGGAAATGAAAAACTGTTTTTT

d_gene: -
j_gene: TRBJ2-7
abundance: -
v_gene: TRBV7-3
CDR3aa: CASSLQSNSYEQYF
CDR3nt: TGTGCCAGCAGCTTACAGTCTAATTCCTACGAGCAGTACTTC

d_gene: -
j_gene: TRBJ1-1
abundance: once
v_gene: TRBV9
CDR3aa: CASSVAQGTEAFF
CDR3nt: TGTGCCAGCAGCGTTGCTCAGGGCACTGAAGCTTTCTTT

d_gene: -
j_gene: TRBJ2-7
abundance: -
v_gene: TRBV2
CDR3aa: CASSVRFRSYEQYF
CDR3nt: TGTGCCAGCAGTGTGCGGTTTCGCTCCTACGAGCAGTACTTC

d_gene: TRBD2
j_gene: TRBJ2-5
abundance: -
v_gene: TRBV7-9
CDR3aa: CASSLTLGLVGRETQYF
CDR3nt: TGTGCCAGCAGCCTGACCCTGGGACTAGTGGGACGGGAGACCCAGTACTTC

d_gene: -
j_gene: TRBJ2-5
abundance: -
v_gene: TRBV6-1
CDR3aa: CASSGKGWDQETQYF
CDR3nt: TGTGCCAGCAGTGGAAAAGGGTGGGACCAAGAGACCCAGTACTTC

d_gene: -
j_gene: TRBJ2-7
abundance: -
v_gene: TRBV6-5
CDR3aa: CASSYGGSTYEQYF
CDR3nt: TGTGCCAGCAGTTACGGGGGCAGCACCTACGAGCAGTACTTC

d_gene: -
j_gene: TRBJ2-1
abundance: -
v_gene: TRBV5-4
CDR3aa: CASSPSSGSSYNEQFF
CDR3nt: TGTGCCAGCAGCCCATCCTCAGGGAGCTCCTACAATGAGCAGTTCTTC

d_gene: -
j_gene: TRBJ2-3
abundance: -
v_gene: TRBV11-2
CDR3aa: CASSLGTSTDTQYF
CDR3nt: TGTGCCAGCAGCTTAGGGACTAGCACAGATACGCAGTATTTT

d_gene: TRBD2
j_gene: TRBJ2-3
abundance: -
v_gene: TRBV11-3
CDR3aa: CASSFGSGRSTDTQYF
CDR3nt: TGTGCCAGCAGCTTCGGTAGCGGGAGAAGCACAGATACGCAGTATTTT

d_gene: -
j_gene: TRBJ2-1
abundance: -
v_gene: TRBV19
CDR3aa: CASRAQGSSYNEQFF
CDR3nt: TGTGCCAGTAGGGCTCAGGGGAGCTCCTACAATGAGCAGTTCTTC

d_gene: TRBD1
j_gene: TRBJ1-2
abundance: -
v_gene: TRBV19
CDR3aa: CASSMDRGNVYGYTF
CDR3nt: TGTGCCAGTAGTATGGACAGGGGAAATGTCTATGGCTACACCTTC